This T cell receptor (beta chain) was recovered during a study of CD8 T cells in ankylosing spondylitis. The CDR3 has 14 residues. After removal of 9 bases from V and 7 bases from J, the junction contained 10 bases not matched to a gene. Germline CDR1 reads SGHNT; CDR2 reads YYREEE (reference sequence). On this clonotype itself: Antigen unknown.

Using its own MiXCR run on the 5' RACE reads, TCRdb lists one record per CDR3 protein. This table has 300,000 to 350,000 distinct CDR3 sequences, approximately 10% appearing once. The study, taken as a whole, reports: Characteristic of ankylosing spondylitis blood, it appeared, was a TCR beta motif comprising fewer than 10 highly homologous variants.

Material: blood, either unsorted or a sorted T cell fraction (not recorded which). The gene calls are TRBV5-4 and TRBJ2-1; 10 nucleotides line up with TRBD1. This TCR came from a female donor with ankylosing spondylitis or in good health (not recorded which). CDR3 DNA sequence: TGTGCCACCCAACCGGGACAGGGGAGGAATGAGCAGTTCTTC. It yields the protein CATQPGQGRNEQFF.